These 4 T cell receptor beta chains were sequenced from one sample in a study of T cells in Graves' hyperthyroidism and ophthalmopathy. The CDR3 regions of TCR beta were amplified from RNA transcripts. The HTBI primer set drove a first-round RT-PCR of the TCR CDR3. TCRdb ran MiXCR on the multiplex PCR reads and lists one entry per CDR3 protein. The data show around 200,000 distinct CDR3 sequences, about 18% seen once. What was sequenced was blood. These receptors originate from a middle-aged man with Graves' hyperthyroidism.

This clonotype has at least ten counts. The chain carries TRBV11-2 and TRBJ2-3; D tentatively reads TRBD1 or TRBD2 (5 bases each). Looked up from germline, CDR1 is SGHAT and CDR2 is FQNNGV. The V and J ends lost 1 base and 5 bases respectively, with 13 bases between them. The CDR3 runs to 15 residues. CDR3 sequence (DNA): TGTGCCAGCAGCTTAGGGCTCGGGACCGGAGATACGCAGTATTTT. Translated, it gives CASSLGLGTGDTQYF.

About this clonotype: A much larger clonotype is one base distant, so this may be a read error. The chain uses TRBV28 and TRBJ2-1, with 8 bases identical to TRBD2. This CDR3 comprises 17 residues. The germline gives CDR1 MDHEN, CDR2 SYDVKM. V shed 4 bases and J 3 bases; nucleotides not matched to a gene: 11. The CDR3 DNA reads TGTGCCAGCAGTTCCTACTGGCGGGGGGACTTCTACAATGAGCAGTTCTTC. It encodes CASSSYWRGDFYNEQFF.

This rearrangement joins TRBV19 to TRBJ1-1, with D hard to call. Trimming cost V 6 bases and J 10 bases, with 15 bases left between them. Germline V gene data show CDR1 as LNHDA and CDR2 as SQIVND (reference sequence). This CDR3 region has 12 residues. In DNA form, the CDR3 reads TGTGCCAGTAGCCGCCGTCGGTTTGGAGCTTTCTTT. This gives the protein CASSRRRFGAFF.

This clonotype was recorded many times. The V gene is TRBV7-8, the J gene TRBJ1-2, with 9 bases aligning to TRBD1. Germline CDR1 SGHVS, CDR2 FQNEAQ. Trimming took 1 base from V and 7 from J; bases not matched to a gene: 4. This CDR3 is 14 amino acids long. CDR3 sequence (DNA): TGTGCCAGCAGCTTAGGTCGACAGGGGGGTGGCTACACCTTC. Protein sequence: CASSLGRQGGGYTF.